These T cell receptor beta chains were read from a single sample in a study of cytomegalovirus exposure and HLA in healthy donors. Method: immunoSEQ multiplex PCR; TCRdb's copy keeps in-frame clones and lacks some. Found here are some 190,000 clones, approximately 80% of them singletons; the top ten hold roughly an eighth. Sequencing was carried out using PBMCs. These receptors all stem from a woman between 25 and 40 years old in good health and CMV-seropositive. Both conserved end residues are part of each CDR3. Fields, in order: D gene, clone size, V gene, J gene, CDR3 DNA, CDR3 protein. The D gene is left open where the match is weak. Only some rows state a clone size, as once, few, many or a class for expanded clones.

>NA|NA|TRBV2|TRBJ1-5
TGTGCCAGCAGTGAATCCAGGGTACAGCCCCAGCATTTT
CASSESRVQPQHF
>NA|NA|TRBV28|TRBJ1-2
TGTGCCAGCAGTTTAATCTGGGTAGGGGAATATGGCTACACCTTC
CASSLIWVGEYGYTF
>NA|NA|TRBV30|TRBJ1-3
TGTGCCTGGATGGGGGACAACTCTGGAAACACCATATATTTT
CAWMGDNSGNTIYF
>NA|NA|TRBV5-5|TRBJ1-2
TGTGCCAGCAGCTTGGTAGTGCGGGCAGCTAACTATGGCTACACCTTC
CASSLVVRAANYGYTF
>TRBD1|NA|TRBV30|TRBJ2-2
TGTGCCTGGAGCCCGGGACAGCACACCGGGGAGCTGTTTTTT
CAWSPGQHTGELFF
>TRBD1|NA|TRBV5-6|TRBJ2-3
TGTGCCAGCAGCTGGGACAGCTCTAGCACAGATACGCAGTATTTT
CASSWDSSSTDTQYF
>NA|few|TRBV6-5|TRBJ1-2
TGTGCCAGCAGAAGACAGGATAACTATGGCTACACCTTC
CASRRQDNYGYTF
>NA|once|TRBV10-1|TRBJ2-7
TGCGCCAGCAGTGAGTCCGGGATCCTAAGCCGGGAGCAGTACTTC
CASSESGILSREQYF
>TRBD2|few|TRBV27|TRBJ2-1
TGTGCCAGCAGTCTTACCGGGACTAGCAGCTACAATGAGCAGTTCTTC
CASSLTGTSSYNEQFF
>TRBD1|NA|TRBV28|TRBJ1-2
TGTGCCAGCAGTTTGGCAGGGGGCAGGGGTGGCTACACCTTC
CASSLAGGRGGYTF
>TRBD1|NA|TRBV28|TRBJ1-2
TGTGCCAGCAGACCGACAGGGCTCTATGGCTACACCTTC
CASRPTGLYGYTF
>NA|NA|TRBV9|TRBJ2-3
TGTGCCAGCAGCGTAAGGACATCCCGCACAGATACGCAGTATTTT
CASSVRTSRTDTQYF
>NA|NA|TRBV5-1|TRBJ2-6
TGCGCCAGTTCGCACGGTTTAGGGGCCAACGTCCTGACTTTC
CASSHGLGANVLTF
>NA|NA|TRBV27|TRBJ1-1
TGTGCCAGCAGTCCCCTTTCGACAGGTTCGCCATTTGAAGCTTTCTTT
CASSPLSTGSPFEAFF
>TRBD1|NA|TRBV9|TRBJ1-2
TGTGCCAGCAGCGGAGGGACAGCTAAATACTATGGCTACACCTTC
CASSGGTAKYYGYTF
>NA|NA|TRBV19|TRBJ2-7
TGTGCCAGTAGTCCGGGTTTGAGCTCCTACGAGCAGTACTTC
CASSPGLSSYEQYF
>NA|NA|TRBV28|TRBJ2-5
TGTGCCAGCAGCCCGCTTGAGCCCGGGGGCCAAGAGACCCAGTACTTC
CASSPLEPGGQETQYF
>TRBD2|NA|TRBV28|TRBJ2-3
TGTGCCAGCAGTTTACTAGCGGGAGGTCAGACAGATACGCAGTATTTT
CASSLLAGGQTDTQYF
>TRBD2|NA|TRBV25-1|TRBJ2-4
TGTGCCAGCAGTAAAGCGGGGGGGCCTGGGGACATTCAGTACTTC
CASSKAGGPGDIQYF
>NA|NA|TRBV2|TRBJ1-6
TGTGCCAGCAGTGAACGGATGGGGCCCAATTCACCCCTCCACTTT
CASSERMGPNSPLHF
>TRBD1|NA|TRBV10-3|TRBJ1-5
TGTGCCATCAGTCCAGGAGTAGGGGGCGGTCAGCCCCAGCATTTT
CAISPGVGGGQPQHF
>TRBD1|NA|TRBV14|TRBJ2-1
TGTGCCAGCAGCCCAGGAAAGGGGGCCTATGAGCAGTTCTTC
CASSPGKGAYEQFF
>TRBD2|NA|TRBV4-1|TRBJ2-1
TGCGCCAGCAGCCAGGAGCGGGATAGCAATGAGCAGTTCTTC
CASSQERDSNEQFF
>TRBD1|few|TRBV5-1|TRBJ2-7
TGCGCCAGCAGCCCAGGGACAGGGGAGATGGTCTACGAGCAGTACTTC
CASSPGTGEMVYEQYF
>NA|few|TRBV6-1|TRBJ1-1
TGTGCCAGCAGTGAAGGACAGGAGAACACTGAAGCTTTCTTT
CASSEGQENTEAFF
>NA|NA|TRBV20-1|TRBJ2-7
TGCAGTGCTAGAGACAGCTACGAGCAGTACTTC
CSARDSYEQYF
>NA|NA|TRBV30|TRBJ2-2
TGTGCCTGGAGGACAGGGAGGAGTGGCGGGGAGCTGTTTTTT
CAWRTGRSGGELFF
>NA|NA|TRBV4-1|TRBJ2-7
TGCGCCAGCAGCCAGGGTATAGGGGATCTTCCCTACGAGCAGTACTTC
CASSQGIGDLPYEQYF
>NA|NA|TRBV28|TRBJ2-7
TGTGCCAGCAGTAACAGGGAACGCACCTACGAGCAGTACTTC
CASSNRERTYEQYF
>NA|NA|TRBV6-5|TRBJ2-7
TGTGCCAGCAGTTACTCGGGGTTAGCGGCGCACGAGCAGTACTTC
CASSYSGLAAHEQYF
>NA|NA|TRBV28|TRBJ1-1
TGTGCCAGCAGTCTTATCCGGGTGAACACTGAAGCTTTCTTT
CASSLIRVNTEAFF
>NA|NA|TRBV28|TRBJ1-1
TGTGCCAGCAGTTTAGCGAGGTGGGAGGGAAACACTGAAGCTTTCTTT
CASSLARWEGNTEAFF
>TRBD1|NA|TRBV7-9|TRBJ2-3
TGTGCCAGCAGCTTGACAGGGGTCGAAGATACGCAGTATTTT
CASSLTGVEDTQYF
>TRBD2|NA|TRBV6-4|TRBJ2-1
TGTGCCAGGGAGGGACTAGCGGGAGAAGGAGGTGAGCAGTTCTTC
CAREGLAGEGGEQFF
>NA|NA|TRBV29-1|TRBJ1-1
TGCAGCGTTCTCCCCGGACAGAGGAACACTGAAGCTTTCTTT
CSVLPGQRNTEAFF
>NA|NA|TRBV7-9|TRBJ1-2
TGTGCCAGCAGCTTAGACAGTAACGGTGGCTACACCTTC
CASSLDSNGGYTF
>NA|once|TRBV27|TRBJ2-3
TGTGCCAGCAGTTTCGGAGGTGGTAGCGGATCCACAGATACGCAGTATTTT
CASSFGGGSGSTDTQYF
>TRBD2|once|TRBV10-3|TRBJ2-3
TGTGCCATCAGTGAGTCGAGGCTAGCGGGGTACACAGATACGCAGTATTTT
CAISESRLAGYTDTQYF
>TRBD1|once|TRBV2|TRBJ2-1
TGTGCCAGCAGAGGGGACAGGGGGAATGAGCAGTTCTTC
CASRGDRGNEQFF
>NA|NA|TRBV9|TRBJ1-2
TGTGCCAGCAGCGGCCACAGGGAGGGCTACACCTTC
CASSGHREGYTF
>NA|once|TRBV28|TRBJ1-1
TGTGCCAGCAGTTTTCTACCCCGGACTGAAGCTTTCTTT
CASSFLPRTEAFF
>NA|NA|TRBV28|TRBJ1-1
TGTGCCAGCAGTTTACTCAACACTGAAGCTTTCTTT
CASSLLNTEAFF
>TRBD2|NA|TRBV9|TRBJ2-7
TGTGCCAGCAGCGTCGGTAGCGGGAGCTATGGGAACGAGCAGTACTTC
CASSVGSGSYGNEQYF
>TRBD1|NA|TRBV7-3|TRBJ2-1
TGTGCCAGCAGCCCTTTCCCGGGACAGGGGGCCTACAATGAGCAGTTCTTC
CASSPFPGQGAYNEQFF
>TRBD1|NA|TRBV29-1|TRBJ1-2
TGCAGCGTTGGGGGCGGGGACAGGGCCTATGGCTACACCTTC
CSVGGGDRAYGYTF
>TRBD2|NA|TRBV25-1|TRBJ2-1
TGTGCCAGCAGCCAATCTAGCGGCTCCTACAATGAGCAGTTCTTC
CASSQSSGSYNEQFF
>TRBD1|once|TRBV5-1|TRBJ1-1
TGCGCCAGCAGCGGACAGGGGGCGGGGATGACTGAAGCTTTCTTT
CASSGQGAGMTEAFF
>NA|NA|TRBV19|TRBJ2-7
TGTGCCAGTAGCCTATACCCGTCCTACGAGCAGTACTTC
CASSLYPSYEQYF
>NA|NA|TRBV2|TRBJ2-3
TGTGCCAGCAGTGAACTGACAATCTCTAGCACAGATACGCAGTATTTT
CASSELTISSTDTQYF
>NA|NA|TRBV15|TRBJ1-1
TGTGCCACCAGCAGGGGGACTTCGGGGAACACTGAAGCTTTCTTT
CATSRGTSGNTEAFF
>TRBD1|NA|TRBV7-9|TRBJ1-1
TGTGCCAGCAGCCTTAGGGGGACAGGGGGAGTTACTGAAGCTTTCTTT
CASSLRGTGGVTEAFF
>NA|NA|TRBV6-1|TRBJ2-6
TGTGCCAGCAGTGAAGGAGGAGCTGGGGCCAACGTCCTGACTTTC
CASSEGGAGANVLTF
>TRBD1|NA|TRBV7-7|TRBJ2-5
TGTGCTAGCAGCCGGGACAGGGAAGAGACCCAGTACTTC
CASSRDREETQYF
>NA|NA|TRBV2|TRBJ1-6
TGTGCCAGCAGTGCCCCGATCACAAATTCACCCCTCCACTTT
CASSAPITNSPLHF